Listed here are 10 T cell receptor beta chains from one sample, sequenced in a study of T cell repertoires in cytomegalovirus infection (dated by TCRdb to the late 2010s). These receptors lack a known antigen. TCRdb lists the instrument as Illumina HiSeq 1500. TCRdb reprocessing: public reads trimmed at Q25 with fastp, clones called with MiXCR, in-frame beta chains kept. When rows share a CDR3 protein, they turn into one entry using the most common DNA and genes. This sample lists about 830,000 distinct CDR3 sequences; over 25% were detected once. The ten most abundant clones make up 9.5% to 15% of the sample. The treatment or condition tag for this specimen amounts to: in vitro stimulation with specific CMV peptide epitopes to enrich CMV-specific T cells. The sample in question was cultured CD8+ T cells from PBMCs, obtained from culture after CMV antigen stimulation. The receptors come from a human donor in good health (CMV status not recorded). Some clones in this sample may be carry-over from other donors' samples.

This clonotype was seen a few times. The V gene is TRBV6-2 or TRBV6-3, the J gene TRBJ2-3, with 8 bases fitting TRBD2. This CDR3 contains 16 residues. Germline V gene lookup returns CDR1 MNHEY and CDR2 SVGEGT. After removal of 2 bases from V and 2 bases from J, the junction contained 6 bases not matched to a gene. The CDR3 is CASSYRRAGVTDTQYF. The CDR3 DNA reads TGTGCCAGCAGTTACCGGCGAGCGGGGGTCACAGATACGCAGTATTTT.

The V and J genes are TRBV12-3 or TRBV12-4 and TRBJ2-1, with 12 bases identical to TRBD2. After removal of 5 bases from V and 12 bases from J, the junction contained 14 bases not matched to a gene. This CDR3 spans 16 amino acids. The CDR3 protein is CASSPPGLAGSTGQFF. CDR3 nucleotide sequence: TGTGCCAGCAGTCCCCCTGGACTAGCGGGGAGTACCGGGCAGTTCTTC.

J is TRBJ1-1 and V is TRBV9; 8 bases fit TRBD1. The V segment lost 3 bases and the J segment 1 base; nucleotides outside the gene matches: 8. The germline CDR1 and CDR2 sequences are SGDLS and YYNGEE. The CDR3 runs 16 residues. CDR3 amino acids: CASSASGQGRNTEAFF. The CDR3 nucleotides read TGTGCCAGCAGCGCCTCCGGACAGGGCAGGAACACTGAAGCTTTCTTT.

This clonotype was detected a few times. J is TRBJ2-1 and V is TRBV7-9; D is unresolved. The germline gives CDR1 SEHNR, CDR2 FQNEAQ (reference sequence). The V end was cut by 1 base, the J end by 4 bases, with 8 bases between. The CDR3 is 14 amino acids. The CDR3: CASSLEAIYNEQFF. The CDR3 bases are TGTGCCAGCAGCTTAGAGGCCATTTACAATGAGCAGTTCTTC.

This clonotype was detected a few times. CDR3 amino acids: CASSGSSGENYEQYF. The DNA for the CDR3 is TGTGCCAGCAGCGGGAGTAGCGGGGAGAACTACGAGCAGTACTTC. This sequence joins TRBV11-2 and TRBJ2-7; TRBD2 matches 8 bases. The V gene's germline CDR1 is SGHAT and CDR2 FQNNGV. The CDR3 length is 15 residues. Unmatched junction bases numbered 9, after V lost 5 bases and J lost 3 bases.

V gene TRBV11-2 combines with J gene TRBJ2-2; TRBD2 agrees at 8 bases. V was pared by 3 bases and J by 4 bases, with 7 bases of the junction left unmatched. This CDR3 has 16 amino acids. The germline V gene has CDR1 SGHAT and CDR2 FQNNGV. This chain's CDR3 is CASSFWERGSTGELFF. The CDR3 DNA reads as TGTGCCAGCAGCTTTTGGGAGCGGGGGAGCACCGGGGAGCTGTTTTTT.

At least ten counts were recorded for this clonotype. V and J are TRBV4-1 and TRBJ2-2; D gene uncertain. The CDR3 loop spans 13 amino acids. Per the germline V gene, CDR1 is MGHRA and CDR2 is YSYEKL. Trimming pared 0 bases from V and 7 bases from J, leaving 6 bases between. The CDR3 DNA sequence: TGCGCCAGCAGCCAAGATAGGGACGGGGAGCTGTTTTTT. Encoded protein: CASSQDRDGELFF.

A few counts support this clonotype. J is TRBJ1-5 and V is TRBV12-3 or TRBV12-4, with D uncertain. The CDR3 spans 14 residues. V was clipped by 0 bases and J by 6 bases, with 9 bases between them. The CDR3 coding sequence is TGTGCCAGCAGTTTAGCGCGGGGAACTCAGCCCCAGCATTTT. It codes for CASSLARGTQPQHF.

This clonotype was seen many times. The CDR3 is CASSLVYPSLPTGELFF. The CDR3 DNA is TGTGCCAGCAGTCTAGTATATCCTAGCCTTCCCACCGGGGAGCTGTTTTTT. This chain uses TRBV7-8 with TRBJ2-2; D perhaps matches TRBD2 (5 bases). This CDR3 region has 17 residues. Trimming left V 6 bases short and J 4 bases short, with 21 bases between. Per the germline V gene, CDR1 is SGHVS and CDR2 is FQNEAQ.

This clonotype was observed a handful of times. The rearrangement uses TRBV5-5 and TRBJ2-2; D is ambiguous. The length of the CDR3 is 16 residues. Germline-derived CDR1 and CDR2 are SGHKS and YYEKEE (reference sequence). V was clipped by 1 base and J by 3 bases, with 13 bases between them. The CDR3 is CASSLSSWTDTGELFF. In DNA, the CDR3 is TGTGCCAGCAGCTTGTCGAGTTGGACCGACACCGGGGAGCTGTTTTTT.